These 4 T cell receptor beta chains originate from one sample sequenced in a study of cytomegalovirus exposure and HLA in healthy donors. PCR used 60 Vbeta primers and 13 Jbeta primers. Data came from immunoSEQ multiplex PCR; TCRdb stores just in-frame clones and leaves some out. The data hold 93,000 or so clones, with 65% to 85% observed a single time. The sample taken for sequencing was PBMCs. The source of these receptors is a man aged 45-65 years in good health and CMV-seropositive.

The chain combines TRBV6-7 with TRBJ2-7, with D maybe TRBD2 (6 bases). TRBV6-7 is given ORF status, its function remaining uncertain. The CDR3 runs 15 residues. Trimming took off 4 bases at V and 5 bases at J, with 18 bases between the two ends. The DNA for the CDR3 is TGTGCCAGCAGTTGGGAGGACGAGGGCACCCACGAGCAGTACTTC. Translated, it gives CASSWEDEGTHEQYF.

J is TRBJ2-3 and V is TRBV2, with 8 bases lining up with TRBD2. CDR3 size: 15 residues. Germline V gene data show CDR1 as SNHLY and CDR2 as FYNNEI. The J segment lost 1 base and the V segment lost 10 bases, leaving 10 bases of the junction unmatched. CDR3 amino acids: CATPGGAGGTDTQYF. The CDR3 coding sequence is TGTGCCACTCCGGGGGGGGCGGGGGGCACAGATACGCAGTATTTT.

The CDR3 bases are TGTGCCAGCAGCTTGCTGGCAGGGGGACGTGAGACCCAGTACTTC. Amino acid sequence: CASSLLAGGRETQYF. This chain uses TRBV5-6 with TRBJ2-5; 7 bases are a match to TRBD1. Per germline, CDR1 SGHDT and CDR2 YYEEEE. V dropped 1 base and J dropped 5; count of bases not matched to a gene: 8. This CDR3 comprises 15 residues.

Comments on this clone: Other DNA sequences of this sample code for an identical CDR3. The CDR3 nucleotides read TGTGCCACCAGCAGAGATTCGGGAGCTGGGGCCAACGTCCTGACTTTC. It translates to CATSRDSGAGANVLTF. V gene TRBV15 combines with J gene TRBJ2-6, with D perhaps TRBD2 (6 bases). CDR1 and CDR2 from the germline V gene are LNHNV and YYDKDF (reference sequence). CDR3 length: 16 residues. Trimming removed 0 bases at V and 2 bases at J, with 8 bases between.